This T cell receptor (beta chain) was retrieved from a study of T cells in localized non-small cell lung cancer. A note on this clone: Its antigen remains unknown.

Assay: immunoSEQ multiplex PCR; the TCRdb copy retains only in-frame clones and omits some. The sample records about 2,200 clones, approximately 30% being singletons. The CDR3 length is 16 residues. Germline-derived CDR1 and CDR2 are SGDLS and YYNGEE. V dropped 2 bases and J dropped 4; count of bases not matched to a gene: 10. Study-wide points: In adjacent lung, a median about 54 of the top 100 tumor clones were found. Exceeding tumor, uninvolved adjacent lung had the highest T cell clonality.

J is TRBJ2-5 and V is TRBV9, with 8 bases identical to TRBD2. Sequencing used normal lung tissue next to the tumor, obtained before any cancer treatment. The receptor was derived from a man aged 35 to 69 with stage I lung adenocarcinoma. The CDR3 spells CASSVGSGGLLETQYF. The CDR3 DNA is TGTGCCAGCAGCGTTGGGAGCGGGGGCCTTCTAGAGACCCAGTACTTC.